This T cell receptor beta chain was profiled in a study of blood T cells in healthy people across ages. Study-level information: Template-switching capture recovered about one barcoded beta molecule per two T cells.

This clonotype has a count of ten or more. Antigen specificity is unknown. Trimming cost V 4 bases and J 2 bases; bases outside gene matches: 7. Germline V gene sequence: CDR1 SGHTA, CDR2 FQGNSA. This CDR3 is 16 amino acids long. Study results and limitations: Estimated diversity that came from one million T cells was considered an underestimate.

Through a sample-barcoded 5' primer and a J-beta primer mix, a second PCR was run for roughly 6 to 11 cycles. TCRdb called the 5' RACE reads again in MiXCR, with one record for every CDR3 protein. The repertoire includes 870,000 or so distinct CDR3 sequences, more than 25% of them detected once, and 15% to 20% sits in the top ten. The material sequenced was blood. This TCR came from an elderly woman in good health. The chain combines TRBV7-2 with TRBJ1-2; 10 bases are shared with TRBD1. The CDR3 region has the DNA TGTGCCAGCAGCTCAGATAGACAGGGGGCGAACTATGGCTACACCTTC. It codes for CASSSDRQGANYGYTF.